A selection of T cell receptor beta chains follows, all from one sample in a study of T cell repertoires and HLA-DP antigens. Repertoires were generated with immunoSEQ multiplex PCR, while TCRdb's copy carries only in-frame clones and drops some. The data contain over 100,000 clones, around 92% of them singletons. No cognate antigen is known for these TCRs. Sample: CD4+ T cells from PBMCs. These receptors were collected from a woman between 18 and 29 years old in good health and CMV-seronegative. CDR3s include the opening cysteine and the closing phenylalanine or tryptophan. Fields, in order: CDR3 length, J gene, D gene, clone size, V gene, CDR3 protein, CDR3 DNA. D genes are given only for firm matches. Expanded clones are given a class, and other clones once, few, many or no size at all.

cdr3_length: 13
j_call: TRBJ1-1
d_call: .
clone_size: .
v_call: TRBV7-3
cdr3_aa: CASSSQGSTEAFF
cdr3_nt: TGTGCCAGCAGCTCCCAGGGGAGCACTGAAGCTTTCTTT

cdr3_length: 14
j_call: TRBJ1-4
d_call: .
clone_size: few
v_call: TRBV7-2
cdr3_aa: CASSFGDLSEKLFF
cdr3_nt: TGTGCCAGCAGCTTTGGGGATTTGAGTGAAAAACTGTTTTTT

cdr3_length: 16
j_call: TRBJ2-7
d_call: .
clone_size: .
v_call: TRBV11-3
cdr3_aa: CASSLGGTRSNYEQYF
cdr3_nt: TGTGCCAGCAGCTTAGGCGGGACCCGGTCAAATTACGAGCAGTACTTC

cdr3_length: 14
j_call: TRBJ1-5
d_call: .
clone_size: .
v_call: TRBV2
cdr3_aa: CASSLQGGNQPQHF
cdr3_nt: TGTGCCAGCAGTTTACAGGGAGGCAATCAGCCCCAGCATTTT

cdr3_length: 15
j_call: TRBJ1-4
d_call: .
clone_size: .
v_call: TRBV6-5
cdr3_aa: CASSSDSWGYEKLFF
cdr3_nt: TGTGCCAGCAGCTCCGACTCATGGGGATACGAAAAACTGTTTTTT

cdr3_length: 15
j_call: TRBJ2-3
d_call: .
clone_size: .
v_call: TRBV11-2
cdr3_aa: CASSPHRTYTDTQYF
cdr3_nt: TGTGCCAGCAGCCCCCACCGTACTTACACAGATACGCAGTATTTT

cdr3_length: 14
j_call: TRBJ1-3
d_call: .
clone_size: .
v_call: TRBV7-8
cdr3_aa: CASRPTRGGNTIYF
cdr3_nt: TGTGCCAGCAGACCTACCAGGGGAGGGAACACCATATATTTT

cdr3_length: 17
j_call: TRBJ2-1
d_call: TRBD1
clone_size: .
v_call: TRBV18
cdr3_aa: CASSPLILDRGRGEQFF
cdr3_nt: TGTGCCAGCTCACCACTAATTTTGGACAGGGGCCGGGGTGAGCAGTTCTTC

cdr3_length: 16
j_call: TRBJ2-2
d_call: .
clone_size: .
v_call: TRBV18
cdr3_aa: CASSPLASTNPGELFF
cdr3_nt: TGTGCCAGCTCACCTCTAGCCTCGACGAATCCCGGGGAGCTGTTTTTT

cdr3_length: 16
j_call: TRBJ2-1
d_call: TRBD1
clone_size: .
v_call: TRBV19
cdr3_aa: CASSLQTGWSYNEQFF
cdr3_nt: TGTGCCAGTAGTTTGCAGACAGGGTGGTCCTACAATGAGCAGTTCTTC

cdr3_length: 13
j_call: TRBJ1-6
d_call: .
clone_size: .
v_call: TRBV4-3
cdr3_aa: CASSQEHYLPLHF
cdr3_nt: TGCGCCAGCAGCCAAGAGCACTACTTACCCCTCCACTTT

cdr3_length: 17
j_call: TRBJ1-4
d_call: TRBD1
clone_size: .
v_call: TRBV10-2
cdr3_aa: CASRSGQVYATNEKLFF
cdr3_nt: TGCGCCAGCAGGTCGGGACAGGTTTACGCAACTAATGAAAAACTGTTTTTT

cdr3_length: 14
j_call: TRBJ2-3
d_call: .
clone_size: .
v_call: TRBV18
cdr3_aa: CASSRDQGSDTQYF
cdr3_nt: TGTGCCAGCTCGCGTGATCAGGGTTCAGATACGCAGTATTTT

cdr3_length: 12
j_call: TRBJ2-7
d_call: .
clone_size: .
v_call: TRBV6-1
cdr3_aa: CASNLRLGEQYF
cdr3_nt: TGTGCCAGCAACCTGCGTCTCGGCGAGCAGTACTTC

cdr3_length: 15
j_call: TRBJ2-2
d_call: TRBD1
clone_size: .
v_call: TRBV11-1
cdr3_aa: CASSGTGGVTGELFF
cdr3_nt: TGTGCCAGCAGCGGGACAGGGGGCGTAACCGGGGAGCTGTTTTTT

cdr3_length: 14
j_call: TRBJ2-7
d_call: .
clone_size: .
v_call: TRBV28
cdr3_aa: CASSFELTSYEQYF
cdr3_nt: TGTGCCAGCAGTTTTGAGCTAACCTCCTACGAGCAGTACTTC

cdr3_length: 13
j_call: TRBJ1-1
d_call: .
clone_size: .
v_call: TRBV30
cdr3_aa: CAWRTGGNTEAFF
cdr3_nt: TGTGCCTGGAGGACGGGGGGGAACACTGAAGCTTTCTTT

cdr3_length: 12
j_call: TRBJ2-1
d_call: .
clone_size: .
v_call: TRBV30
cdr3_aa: CAWSSSPGPQFF
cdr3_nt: TGTGCCTGGAGTAGCTCGCCGGGTCCGCAGTTCTTC